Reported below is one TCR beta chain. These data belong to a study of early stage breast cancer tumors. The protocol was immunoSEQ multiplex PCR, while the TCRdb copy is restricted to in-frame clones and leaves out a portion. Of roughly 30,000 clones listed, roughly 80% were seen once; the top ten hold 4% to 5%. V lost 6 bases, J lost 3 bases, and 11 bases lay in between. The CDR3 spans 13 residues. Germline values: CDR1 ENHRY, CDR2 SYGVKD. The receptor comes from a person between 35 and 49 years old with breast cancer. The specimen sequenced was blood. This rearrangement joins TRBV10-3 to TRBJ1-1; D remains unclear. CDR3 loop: CAISPLRDTEAFF. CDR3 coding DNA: TGTGCCATCAGCCCTCTGAGGGACACTGAAGCTTTCTTT.